This TCR beta chain originates from a study of shared clonotypes between healthy human individuals. Study overall: The plates for each donor numbered three CD4 naive, three CD4 memory, two CD8 naive and one CD8 memory.

Notes on the study in general: Blood was the sole source, and tissue repertoires probably differ. Across a few donors, naive CD4 shared approximately 4.5%, naive CD8 around 3.8%, memory CD4 roughly 2.4%, memory CD8 around 0.42%.

Using approximately 200 ng DNA, approximately 27,000 T cell genomes, the sorted-subset replicate PCRs were run. TCRdb's copy holds only in-frame clones and misses some; the assay was immunoSEQ multiplex PCR. The table includes about 1.5 million clones, roughly 96% detected once. As to this clone: Its antigen remains unknown.

The receptor was isolated from a man aged 30 to 39 in good health. Source material: naive CD4+ T cells sorted from blood. The subset denotes: CD45RA+ positively selected.

The CDR3, as DNA: TGTGCCAGCAGCTTAAACACCCACGAGCAGTACTTC. This encodes CASSLNTHEQYF. The chain has TRBV13 and TRBJ2-7, with D unclear. The V gene's germline CDR1 is PRHDT and CDR2 FYEKMQ (reference sequence). V was trimmed by 2 bases and J by 5 bases, leaving 7 bases between them. The CDR3 runs to 12 residues.